These 25 T cell receptor beta chains originate from one sample sequenced in a study of CD8 T cells in ankylosing spondylitis. Findings and caveats of the study: Fewer than 10 highly homologous variants formed a TCR beta motif that appeared characteristic of ankylosing spondylitis blood.

Their antigens are not known. MiXCR was run by TCRdb on the 5' RACE reads, yielding one entry per CDR3 protein. The sample lists 700,000 to 1,000,000 distinct CDR3 sequences, 10% to 15% seen once, with 0.51% in the top ten. Sequenced input: blood, either unsorted or a sorted T cell fraction (not recorded which). The receptors here all came from a male donor with ankylosing spondylitis.

The chain links TRBV10-3 to TRBJ2-7, with D possibly TRBD1 on 6 matching bases. CDR3 length: 13 residues. The ends were cut back, 0 bases at V and 5 bases at J, with 8 bases in the middle. Germline V gene lookup returns CDR1 ENHRY and CDR2 SYGVKD. CDR3 loop: CAISESGAHEQYF. The CDR3 coding sequence is TGTGCCATCAGTGAGTCGGGGGCCCACGAGCAGTACTTC.

This clonotype came up many times. The V call is TRBV5-1, the J call TRBJ2-7, with TRBD1 matching over 7 bases. The CDR3 spans 13 residues. Trimming at V came to 4 bases and at J to 1 base, leaving 2 bases not matched to a gene. Looked up from germline, CDR1 is SGHRS and CDR2 is YFSETQ. The CDR3 loop reads CASSAQGSYEQYF. For the CDR3, the DNA is TGCGCCAGCAGCGCACAGGGGTCCTACGAGCAGTACTTC.

The chain recombines TRBV6-5 with TRBJ2-3; 8 nucleotides match TRBD2. J was trimmed by 4 bases and V by 6 bases; bases with no gene match: 6. Germline assignment: CDR1 MNHEY and CDR2 SVGAGI. The CDR3 totals 14 residues. The CDR3 loop reads CASRLAGSADTQYF. DNA for the CDR3: TGTGCCAGCAGATTAGCGGGATCAGCAGATACGCAGTATTTT.

In this sample, this clonotype turned up a few times. The rearrangement links TRBV20-1 to TRBJ1-1; D is undetermined. The CDR3 consists of 14 residues. The germline gives CDR1 DFQATT, CDR2 SNEGSKA (reference sequence). V was cut by 0 bases and J by 0 bases, with 8 bases left in between. The CDR3 protein is CSARDRIVNTEAFF. The CDR3 DNA is TGCAGTGCTAGAGACCGGATTGTGAACACTGAAGCTTTCTTT.

This clonotype turned up a few times. This chain connects TRBV4-2 to TRBJ2-7; TRBD1 is a possible D gene (6 bases). CDR1 LGHNA and CDR2 YNFKEQ come from the germline V gene. The CDR3 is 13 residues long. V was cut by 3 bases and J by 5 bases, with 11 bases left in between. CDR3: CASSQRTGHEQYF. Here the CDR3 DNA reads TGTGCCAGCAGCCAGAGAACAGGGCACGAGCAGTACTTC.

This sequence joins TRBV4-3 and TRBJ1-1; D uncertain. The CDR3 length is 17 residues. V dropped 0 bases and J dropped 3 bases, with 17 bases sitting between them. In germline, CDR1 is LGHNA, CDR2 YSLEER. The CDR3 region is CASSQESAPFGDTEAFF. CDR3 DNA: TGCGCCAGCAGCCAAGAGTCGGCGCCCTTTGGGGACACTGAAGCTTTCTTT.

This clonotype has a handful of counts. V usage is TRBV15 and J usage is TRBJ1-4; D ambiguous. With 6 bases removed from V and 3 bases from J, the gap between germline ends came to 23 bases. The CDR3 spans 18 residues. CDR1 is LNHNV and CDR2 is YYDKDF in the germline V gene (reference sequence). The CDR3 spells CATRLNLGVGKSNEKLFF. The CDR3 DNA follows: TGTGCCACCAGGTTAAACCTGGGTGTGGGCAAGTCTAATGAAAAACTGTTTTTT.

The table lists this clonotype with a few counts. The chain employs TRBV7-2 and TRBJ2-7; no firm D call. The germline V and J ends were trimmed by 5 bases and 6 bases, with 14 bases remaining between them. CDR1 is SGHTA and CDR2 is FQGNSA in the germline V gene. CDR3 length: 13 residues. CDR3: CASSQRRAAEQYF. In DNA form, the CDR3 reads TGTGCCAGCAGCCAGCGTAGGGCCGCCGAGCAGTACTTC.

The V call is TRBV4-2, the J call TRBJ2-7; D uncertain. Trimming removed 0 bases from V and 3 bases from J, with 12 bases in between. This CDR3 has 15 amino acids. CDR1 is LGHNA and CDR2 is YNFKEQ in the germline V gene. CDR3 nucleotides: TGTGCCAGCAGCCAAGATAACGGCTGGTACTACGAGCAGTACTTC. Translating gives CASSQDNGWYYEQYF.

This clonotype appeared a few times. The chain joins TRBV6-2 or TRBV6-3 to TRBJ2-7, with D possibly matching TRBD2 (5 bases). The CDR3 is made up of 12 amino acids. CDR1 and CDR2 from the germline V gene are MNHEY and SVGEGT. Trimming shortened V by 5 bases and J by 5 bases, and 10 bases separated the two germline ends. As DNA, the CDR3 is TGTGCCAGCAGTCAACTAGTCGACGAGCAGTACTTC. It yields the protein CASSQLVDEQYF.

The V and J genes are TRBV6-2 or TRBV6-3 and TRBJ2-7; TRBD1 might be the D (7 bases). V was trimmed by 2 bases and J by 4 bases, leaving 18 bases between them. The length of the CDR3 is 16 residues. CDR1 and CDR2 from the germline V gene are MNHEY and SVGEGT. The CDR3 DNA follows: TGTGCCAGCAGTTACAGTATTGCGGGACAGCCGTACGAGCAGTACTTC. Translating gives CASSYSIAGQPYEQYF.

This clonotype was recorded a few times. The rearrangement uses TRBV20-1 and TRBJ1-4, with a possible D match to TRBD1 (5 bases). The CDR3 loop spans 13 amino acids. Per the germline V gene, CDR1 is DFQATT and CDR2 is SNEGSKA (reference sequence). Deletions cut 5 bases from V and 8 bases from J, with 15 bases between. Here the CDR3 reads CSALIGAREKLFF. The CDR3 DNA is TGCAGTGCTCTGATCGGGGCCCGGGAAAAACTGTTTTTT.

This clonotype was picked up a small number of times. The chain is built from TRBV5-1 and TRBJ2-1, with 11 bases identical to TRBD2. Germline V gene lookup returns CDR1 SGHRS and CDR2 YFSETQ. V gave up 3 bases and J gave up 5 bases; unmatched junction bases: 4. CDR3 length: 15 amino acids. As DNA, the CDR3 is TGCGCCAGCAGCTGGACTAGCGGGTTCGACAATGAGCAGTTCTTC. Its protein product is CASSWTSGFDNEQFF.

V gene TRBV7-9 combines with J gene TRBJ2-3; D is perhaps TRBD2 (5 bases). Trimming took 5 bases from V and 2 from J, leaving 14 bases between them. Germline V gene lookup returns CDR1 SEHNR and CDR2 FQNEAQ (reference sequence). This CDR3 is 15 amino acids long. CDR3 DNA: TGTGCCAGCAGCCGCGGGTCGCACCCCACAGATACGCAGTATTTT. It specifies CASSRGSHPTDTQYF.

This clonotype was detected a few times. The genes are TRBV6-1 and TRBJ1-2; D is possibly TRBD1 (6 bases). CDR3 length: 17 amino acids. V lost 6 bases and J 4 bases, leaving 24 bases between the germline ends. Looked up from germline, CDR1 is MNHNS and CDR2 is SASEGT. Here the CDR3 DNA reads TGTGCCAGCAGCCCCGACACAGGGACTTCCCCGATCTATGGCTACACCTTC. It encodes CASSPDTGTSPIYGYTF.

A few counts support this clonotype. CDR3 sequence: CASSATGGYGYTF. As DNA, the CDR3 is TGTGCCAGCAGCGCTACAGGGGGCTATGGCTACACCTTC. V gene TRBV27 combines with J gene TRBJ1-2; TRBD1 matches at 8 bases. Germline CDR1 MNHEY, CDR2 SMNVEV (reference sequence). V dropped 6 bases and J dropped 4; count of bases not matched to a gene: 4. The length of the CDR3 is 13 residues.

This clonotype was recorded many times. V and J are TRBV5-1 and TRBJ2-1; 8 positions agree with TRBD1. Germline-derived CDR1 and CDR2 are SGHRS and YFSETQ. The CDR3 has 16 residues. The ends lost 4 bases at V and 0 bases at J; junction bases unmatched: 6. In nucleotides, the CDR3 is TGCGCCAGCAGCCCAAGGACAGGGAGCTCCTACAATGAGCAGTTCTTC. Its protein product is CASSPRTGSSYNEQFF.

This clonotype has a count of ten or more. The chain carries TRBV29-1 and TRBJ1-1; D is ambiguous. The CDR3 contains 14 residues. The V end lost 3 bases, the J end lost 1 base, and 12 bases lay between the germline ends. CDR1 and CDR2 (germline): SQVTM, ANQGSEA. The CDR3 region is CSVDSEGKNTEAFF. CDR3 DNA sequence: TGCAGCGTTGACTCTGAGGGTAAGAACACTGAAGCTTTCTTT.

This clonotype occurred many times. This chain uses TRBV4-2 with TRBJ1-5, with 7 bases fitting TRBD1. The CDR3 extends over 15 amino acids. The germline gives CDR1 LGHNA, CDR2 YNFKEQ. Losses at the gene ends were 2 bases for V and 7 bases for J; bases not matched to a gene: 8. The CDR3 DNA follows: TGTGCCAGCAGCCAACATAGCCAGGGGGGACAGCCCCAGCATTTT. Translated: CASSQHSQGGQPQHF.

This clonotype showed up many times. This rearrangement joins TRBV7-3 to TRBJ2-1; a weak D match, TRBD2 (6 bases). V lost 2 bases and J lost 10, with 15 bases in between. The V gene's germline CDR1 is SGHTA and CDR2 FQGTGA. This CDR3 region has 14 residues. CDR3: CASSLGRDSFEQFF. CDR3 nucleotides: TGTGCCAGCAGCTTAGGCCGGGACTCTTTCGAGCAGTTCTTC.

J is TRBJ2-3 and V is TRBV9; the D gene is possibly TRBD2 (6 bases). Trimming removed 2 bases at V and 4 bases at J, with 14 bases between. In germline, CDR1 is SGDLS, CDR2 YYNGEE. The CDR3 is 15 residues long. CDR3 DNA sequence: TGTGCCAGCAGCGTTGTGGGGGGAGGCTCAGATACGCAGTATTTT. It translates to CASSVVGGGSDTQYF.

This clonotype was observed many times. V usage is TRBV20-1 and J usage is TRBJ1-5; 7 bases are a match to TRBD1. From germline, CDR1 is DFQATT and CDR2 SNEGSKA (reference sequence). This CDR3 is built from 14 residues. V gave up 4 bases and J gave up 5 bases; unmatched junction bases: 8. CDR3 nucleotide sequence: TGCAGTGCTAAGGAACAGGGGTGGGATCAGCCCCAGCATTTT. This codes for CSAKEQGWDQPQHF.

This clonotype was seen a few times. J is TRBJ2-3 and V is TRBV2; perhaps TRBD1 as D (6 bases). The CDR3 sequence is 12 residues long. Germline-derived CDR1 and CDR2 are SNHLY and FYNNEI. V was pared by 9 bases and J by 4 bases, with 11 bases between. CDR3 residues: CASGYRADTQYF. CDR3 DNA: TGTGCCAGTGGGTACAGGGCAGATACGCAGTATTTT.

The table lists this clonotype with a few counts. The chain links TRBV28 to TRBJ1-2; no reliable D call. Trimming took 4 bases from V and 4 from J, leaving 7 bases between them. The CDR3 totals 12 residues. Per the germline V gene, CDR1 is MDHEN and CDR2 is SYDVKM. The CDR3 bases are TGTGCCAGCAGTTACGGGGTCTATGGCTACACCTTC. This encodes CASSYGVYGYTF.

This clonotype showed up just a few times. This chain joins TRBV20-1 and TRBJ1-1, with 10 bases fitting TRBD1. Germline CDR1 and CDR2: DFQATT and SNEGSKA (reference sequence). The CDR3 sequence is 14 residues long. After removal of 3 bases from V and 5 bases from J, the junction contained 6 bases not matched to a gene. The CDR3 DNA reads TGCAGTGCTAGCTCAAAGGACAGGGGGACTGAAGCTTTCTTT. It encodes CSASSKDRGTEAFF.